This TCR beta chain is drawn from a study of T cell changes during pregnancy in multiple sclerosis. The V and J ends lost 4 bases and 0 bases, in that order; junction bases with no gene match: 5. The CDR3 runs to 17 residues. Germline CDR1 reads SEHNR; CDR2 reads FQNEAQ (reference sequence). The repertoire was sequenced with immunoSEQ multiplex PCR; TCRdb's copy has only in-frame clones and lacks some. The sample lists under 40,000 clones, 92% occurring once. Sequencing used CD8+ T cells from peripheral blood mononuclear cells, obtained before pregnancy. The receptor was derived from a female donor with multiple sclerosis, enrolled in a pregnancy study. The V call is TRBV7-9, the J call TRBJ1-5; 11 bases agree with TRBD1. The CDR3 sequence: CASSWGQGGHSNQPQHF. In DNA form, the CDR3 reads TGTGCCAGCAGCTGGGGACAGGGGGGCCATAGCAATCAGCCCCAGCATTTT.